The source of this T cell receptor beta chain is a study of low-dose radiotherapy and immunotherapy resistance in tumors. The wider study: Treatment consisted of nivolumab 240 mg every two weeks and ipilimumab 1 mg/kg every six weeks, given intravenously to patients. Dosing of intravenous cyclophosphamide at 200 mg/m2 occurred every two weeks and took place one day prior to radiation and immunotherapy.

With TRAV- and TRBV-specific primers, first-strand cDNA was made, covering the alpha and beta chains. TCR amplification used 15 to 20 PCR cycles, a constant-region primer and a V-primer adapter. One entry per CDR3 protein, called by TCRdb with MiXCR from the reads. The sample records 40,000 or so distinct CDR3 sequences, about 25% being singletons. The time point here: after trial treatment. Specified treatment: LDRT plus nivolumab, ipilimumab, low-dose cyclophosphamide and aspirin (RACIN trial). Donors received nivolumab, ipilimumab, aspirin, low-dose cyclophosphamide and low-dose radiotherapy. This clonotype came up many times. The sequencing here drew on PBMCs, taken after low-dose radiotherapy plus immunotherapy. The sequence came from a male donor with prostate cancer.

Here the CDR3 reads CSAGGQVGNQPQHF. The CDR3, as DNA: TGCAGTGCGGGAGGACAGGTTGGCAATCAGCCCCAGCATTTT. V usage is TRBV20-1 and J usage is TRBJ1-5, with 7 nucleotides matching TRBD1. This CDR3 is built from 14 residues. The germline V gene encodes CDR1 DFQATT and CDR2 SNEGSKA (reference sequence). With V trimmed by 6 bases and J by 2 bases, 7 bases remained unmatched.